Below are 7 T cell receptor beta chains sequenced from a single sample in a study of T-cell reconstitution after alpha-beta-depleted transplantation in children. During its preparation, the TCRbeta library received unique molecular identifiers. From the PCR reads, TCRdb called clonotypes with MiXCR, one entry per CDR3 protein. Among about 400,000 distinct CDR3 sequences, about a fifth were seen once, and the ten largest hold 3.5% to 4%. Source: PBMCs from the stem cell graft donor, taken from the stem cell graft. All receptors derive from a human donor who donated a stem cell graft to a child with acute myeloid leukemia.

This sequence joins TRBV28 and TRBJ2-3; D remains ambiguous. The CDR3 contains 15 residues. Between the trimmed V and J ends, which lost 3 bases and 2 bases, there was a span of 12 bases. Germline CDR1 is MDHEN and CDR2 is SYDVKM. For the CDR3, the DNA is TGTGCCAGCAGTTTGTGGCAGATTAACACAGATACGCAGTATTTT. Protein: CASSLWQINTDTQYF.

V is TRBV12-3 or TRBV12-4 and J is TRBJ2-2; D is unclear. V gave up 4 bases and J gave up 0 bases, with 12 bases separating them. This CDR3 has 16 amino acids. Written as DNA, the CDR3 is TGTGCCAGCAGTTCGTCCAGGCCGGCGAACACCGGGGAGCTGTTTTTT. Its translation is CASSSSRPANTGELFF.

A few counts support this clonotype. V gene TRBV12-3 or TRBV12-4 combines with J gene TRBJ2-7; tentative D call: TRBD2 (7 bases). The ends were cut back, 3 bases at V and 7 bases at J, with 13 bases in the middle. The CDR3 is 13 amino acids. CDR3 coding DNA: TGTGCCAGCAGTTTGGGGGGGCCCGGTGAGCAGTACTTC. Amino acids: CASSLGGPGEQYF.

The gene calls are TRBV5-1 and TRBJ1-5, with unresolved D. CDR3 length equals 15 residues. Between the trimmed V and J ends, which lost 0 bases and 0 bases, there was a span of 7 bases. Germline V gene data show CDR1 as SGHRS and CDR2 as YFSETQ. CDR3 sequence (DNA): TGCGCCAGCAGCTTGGGGTACAATAGCAATCAGCCCCAGCATTTT. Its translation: CASSLGYNSNQPQHF.

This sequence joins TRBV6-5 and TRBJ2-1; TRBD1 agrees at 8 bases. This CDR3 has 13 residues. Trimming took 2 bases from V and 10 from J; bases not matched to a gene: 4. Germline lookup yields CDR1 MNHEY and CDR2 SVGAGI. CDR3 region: CASSYGNRGEQFF. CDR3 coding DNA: TGTGCCAGCAGTTACGGAAACAGGGGGGAGCAGTTCTTC.

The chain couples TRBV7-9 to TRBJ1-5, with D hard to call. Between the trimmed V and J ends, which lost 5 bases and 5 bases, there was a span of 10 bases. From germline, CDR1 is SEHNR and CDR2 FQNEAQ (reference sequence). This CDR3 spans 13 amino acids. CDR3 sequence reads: CASSPNGDQPQHF. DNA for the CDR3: TGTGCCAGCAGCCCGAACGGGGATCAGCCCCAGCATTTT.

The CDR3: CASSWASLNNEQFF. The CDR3 DNA reads TGCGCCAGCAGCTGGGCTAGCCTGAACAATGAGCAGTTCTTC. The chain joins TRBV5-1 to TRBJ2-1; a possible D gene is TRBD2 (5 bases). V lost 3 bases and J lost 5, with 12 bases in between. CDR1 is SGHRS and CDR2 is YFSETQ in the germline V gene. This CDR3 contains 14 residues.